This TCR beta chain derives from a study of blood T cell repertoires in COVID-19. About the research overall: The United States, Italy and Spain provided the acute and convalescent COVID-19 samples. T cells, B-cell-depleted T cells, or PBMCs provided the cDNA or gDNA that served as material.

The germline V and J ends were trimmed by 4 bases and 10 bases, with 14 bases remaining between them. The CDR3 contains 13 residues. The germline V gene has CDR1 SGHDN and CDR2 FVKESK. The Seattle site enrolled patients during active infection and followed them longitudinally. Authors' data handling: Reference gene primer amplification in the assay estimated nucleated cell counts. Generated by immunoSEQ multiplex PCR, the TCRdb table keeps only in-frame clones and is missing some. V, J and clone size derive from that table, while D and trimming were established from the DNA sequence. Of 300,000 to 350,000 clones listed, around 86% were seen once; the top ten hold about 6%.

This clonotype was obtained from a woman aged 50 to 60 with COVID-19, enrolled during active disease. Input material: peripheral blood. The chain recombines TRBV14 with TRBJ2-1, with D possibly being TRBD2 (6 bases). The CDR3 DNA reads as TGTGCCAGCAGCCTTCAGGTCCGGGGGGAGCAGTTCTTC. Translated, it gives CASSLQVRGEQFF.